These 13 T cell receptor beta chains share one sample of origin, sequenced in a study of PD-1 blockade in mismatch repair-deficient tumors. Only in-frame clones appear in the TCRdb table, and some are missing; sequencing was by immunoSEQ multiplex PCR. This sample yields roughly 80,000 clones, of which 81% are seen a single time; approximately 2.7% belongs to the top ten. Sequenced here: peripheral blood, sampled 12 weeks after starting pembrolizumab. Receptors originate from an adult with mismatch repair-deficient cancer.

The chain has TRBV19 and TRBJ2-3; tentative D call: TRBD2 (5 bases). Germline loops: CDR1 LNHDA, CDR2 SQIVND (reference sequence). V lost 5 bases to trimming and J lost 4 bases, with 13 bases between them. The CDR3 runs to 14 residues. CDR3 protein: CASSARAEADTQYF. The CDR3 bases are TGTGCCAGTAGTGCGAGGGCAGAGGCAGATACGCAGTATTTT.

The chain employs TRBV6-1 and TRBJ2-3, with D maybe TRBD1 (5 bases). CDR3 length: 16 amino acids. The ends were cut back, 3 bases at V and 7 bases at J, with 20 bases in the middle. Germline assignment: CDR1 MNHNS and CDR2 SASEGT. CDR3 in DNA: TGTGCCAGCAGTGATGTTTTAGCAGGGCAAATACATACGCAGTATTTT. It encodes CASSDVLAGQIHTQYF.

The rearrangement joins TRBV6-1 to TRBJ2-7; D remains ambiguous. The ends were cut back, 7 bases at V and 1 base at J, with 14 bases in the middle. CDR1 is MNHNS, CDR2 SASEGT, per germline. This CDR3 comprises 14 residues. In DNA, the CDR3 is TGTGCCAGCACGGTTTCAGACCCATCCTACGAGCAGTACTTC. Encoded protein: CASTVSDPSYEQYF.

This rearrangement joins TRBV28 to TRBJ2-7; 8 nucleotides match TRBD1. CDR3 size: 14 residues. CDR1 and CDR2 (germline): MDHEN, SYDVKM. The trim removed 4 bases at V and 3 bases at J, leaving 5 bases unmatched. CDR3 in DNA: TGTGCCAGCAGTTGGACAGGGAATCTCTACGAGCAGTACTTC. Translated: CASSWTGNLYEQYF.

V and J are TRBV7-1 and TRBJ2-7, with TRBD1 matching 10 bases. TRBV7-1 is flagged as an ORF with uncertain function. The CDR3 extends over 12 amino acids. Trimming removed 4 bases from V and 6 bases from J; junction bases left unmatched: 0. As DNA, the CDR3 is TGTGCCAGCAGCTGGGACAGGGGCGAGCAGTACTTC. It translates to CASSWDRGEQYF.

This clone was seen a few times. The chain links TRBV28 to TRBJ1-1; TRBD1 agrees at 7 bases. The CDR3 sequence is 17 residues long. V dropped 6 bases and J dropped 3; count of bases not matched to a gene: 16. CDR1 is MDHEN and CDR2 is SYDVKM in the germline V gene. CDR3 coding DNA: TGTGCCAGCAGAAGAGTACAGGGGTTTGAGGTCGACACTGAAGCTTTCTTT. Its translation: CASRRVQGFEVDTEAFF.

This chain links TRBV5-1 with TRBJ2-1; 12 bases map to TRBD1. The V gene end was trimmed by 4 bases and the J gene end by 10 bases; junction bases not matched to a gene: 6. There are 14 residues in the CDR3. The germline V gene has CDR1 SGHRS and CDR2 YFSETQ. The CDR3 protein is CASSPGQGAREQFF. CDR3 sequence (DNA): TGCGCCAGCAGCCCGGGACAGGGGGCGCGGGAGCAGTTCTTC. The variable domain in full, completed from reference TRBV5-1 and TRBJ2-1, reads KAGVTQTPRYLIKTRGQQVTLSCSPISGHRSVSWYQQTPGQGLQFLFEYFSETQRNKGNFPGRFSGRQFSNSRSEMNVSTLELGDSALYLCASSPGQGAREQFFGPGTRLTVL.

The chain has TRBV15 and TRBJ2-1; 8 bases line up with TRBD2. This CDR3 has 19 residues. Germline V gene data show CDR1 as LNHNV and CDR2 as YYDKDF (reference sequence). The trim removed 0 bases at V and 5 bases at J, leaving 15 bases unmatched. The CDR3 spells CATSRDRRSSSGHNNEQFF. CDR3 bases: TGTGCCACCAGCAGAGATAGAAGGTCGTCTAGCGGGCATAACAATGAGCAGTTCTTC.

This clone showed up just a few times. The chain joins TRBV10-3 to TRBJ1-2; no clear D gene. CDR1 and CDR2 (germline): ENHRY, SYGVKD. V lost 0 bases and J lost 3, with 5 bases in between. The CDR3 sequence is 13 residues long. The CDR3 loop reads CAISESSDYGYTF. DNA for the CDR3: TGTGCCATCAGTGAGTCGTCGGACTATGGCTACACCTTC.

This chain joins TRBV5-6 and TRBJ2-3; no reliable D call. Germline V CDR1 and CDR2: SGHDT, YYEEEE. Trimming removed 1 base from V and 2 bases from J, with 2 bases in between. The CDR3 extends over 12 amino acids. The CDR3 region has the DNA TGTGCCAGCAGCTTGATCACAGATACGCAGTATTTT. It specifies CASSLITDTQYF.

V usage is TRBV4-2 and J usage is TRBJ1-1; maybe TRBD1 (5 bases). Deletions cut 3 bases from V and 1 base from J, with 9 bases between. The CDR3 is made up of 14 amino acids. Germline V gene lookup returns CDR1 LGHNA and CDR2 YNFKEQ. Here the CDR3 DNA reads TGTGCCAGCAGCCAGGGACGGGCGAACACTGAAGCTTTCTTT. It is translated as CASSQGRANTEAFF.

V and J are TRBV28 and TRBJ2-5, with 13 positions matching TRBD2. The CDR3 runs 17 residues. Germline loops: CDR1 MDHEN, CDR2 SYDVKM. J gave up 5 bases and V 7 bases, and 13 bases lay outside the gene matches. The CDR3 reads CASTQWTSGRGWETQYF. Written as DNA, the CDR3 is TGTGCCAGCACTCAATGGACTAGCGGGAGAGGGTGGGAGACCCAGTACTTC.

The J gene is TRBJ2-5, the V gene TRBV15; the D is unclear. V shed 0 bases and J shed 1 base, with 9 bases lying between them. The germline V gene has CDR1 LNHNV and CDR2 YYDKDF (reference sequence). The CDR3 is made up of 15 amino acids. The CDR3: CATSRDRPFQETQYF. The CDR3 DNA sequence: TGTGCCACCAGCAGAGATCGGCCTTTCCAAGAGACCCAGTACTTC.